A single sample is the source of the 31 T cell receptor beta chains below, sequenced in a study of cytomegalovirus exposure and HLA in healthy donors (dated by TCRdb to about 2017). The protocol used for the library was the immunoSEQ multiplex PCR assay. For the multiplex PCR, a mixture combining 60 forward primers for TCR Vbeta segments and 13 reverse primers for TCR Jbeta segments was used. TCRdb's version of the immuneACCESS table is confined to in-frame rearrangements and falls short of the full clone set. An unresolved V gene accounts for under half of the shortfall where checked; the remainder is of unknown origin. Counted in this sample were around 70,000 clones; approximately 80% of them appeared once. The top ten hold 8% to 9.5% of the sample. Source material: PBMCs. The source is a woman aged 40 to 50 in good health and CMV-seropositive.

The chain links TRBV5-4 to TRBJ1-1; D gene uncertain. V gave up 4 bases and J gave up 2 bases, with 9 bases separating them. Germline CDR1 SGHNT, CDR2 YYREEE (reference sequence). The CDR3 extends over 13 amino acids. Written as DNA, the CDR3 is TGTGCCAGCAGCATCGGACTCAACACTGAAGCTTTCTTT. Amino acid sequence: CASSIGLNTEAFF.

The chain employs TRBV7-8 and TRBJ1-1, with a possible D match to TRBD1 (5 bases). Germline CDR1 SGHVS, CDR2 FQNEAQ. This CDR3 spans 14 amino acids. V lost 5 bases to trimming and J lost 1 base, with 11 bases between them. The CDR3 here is CASSAPGQNTEAFF. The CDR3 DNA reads TGTGCCAGCAGCGCACCCGGACAGAACACTGAAGCTTTCTTT.

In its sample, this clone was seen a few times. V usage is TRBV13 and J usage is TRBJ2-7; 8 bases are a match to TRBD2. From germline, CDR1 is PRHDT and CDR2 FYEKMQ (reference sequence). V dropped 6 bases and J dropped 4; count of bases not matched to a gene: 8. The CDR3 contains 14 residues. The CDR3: CASSWASGGYEQYF. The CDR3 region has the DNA TGTGCCAGCAGTTGGGCGAGCGGGGGTTACGAGCAGTACTTC.

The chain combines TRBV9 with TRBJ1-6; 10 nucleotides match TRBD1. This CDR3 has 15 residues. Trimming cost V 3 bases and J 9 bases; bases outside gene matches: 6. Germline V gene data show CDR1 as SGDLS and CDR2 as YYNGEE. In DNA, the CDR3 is TGTGCCAGCAGCGCCGAGGGACAGGGGCTTTCACCCCTCCACTTT. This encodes CASSAEGQGLSPLHF. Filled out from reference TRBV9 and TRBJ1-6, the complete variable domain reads DSGVTQTPKHLITATGQRVTLRCSPRSGDLSVYWYQQSLDQGLQFLIQYYNGEERAKGNILERFSAQQFPDLHSELNLSSLELGDSALYFCASSAEGQGLSPLHFGNGTRLTVT.

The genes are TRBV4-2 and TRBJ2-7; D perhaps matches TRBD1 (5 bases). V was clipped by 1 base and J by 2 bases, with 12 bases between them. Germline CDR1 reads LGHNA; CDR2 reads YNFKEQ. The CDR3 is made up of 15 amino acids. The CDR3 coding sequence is TGTGCCAGCAGCCAAGTGGTGACAGTTCCCTACGAGCAGTACTTC. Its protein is CASSQVVTVPYEQYF.

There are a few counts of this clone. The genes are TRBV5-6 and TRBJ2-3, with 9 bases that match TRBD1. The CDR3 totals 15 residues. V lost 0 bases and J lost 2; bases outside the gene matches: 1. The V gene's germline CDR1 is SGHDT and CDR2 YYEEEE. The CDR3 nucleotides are TGTGCCAGCAGCTTGGGGGACAGGGTCACAGATACGCAGTATTTT. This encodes CASSLGDRVTDTQYF.

Here the CDR3 DNA reads TGTGCCAGCAGCCCAAGCGGGACCGGGGAGCTGTTTTTT. This encodes CASSPSGTGELFF. V gene TRBV7-8 combines with J gene TRBJ2-2, with D maybe TRBD2 (6 bases). The V end was cut by 5 bases, the J end by 5 bases, with 9 bases between. Germline CDR1 is SGHVS and CDR2 is FQNEAQ. The CDR3 totals 13 residues.

The CDR3 region is CASSLTYRGSAEAFF. The CDR3 region has the DNA TGTGCCAGCAGCTTAACTTACAGGGGGTCTGCTGAAGCTTTCTTT. The chain joins TRBV11-3 to TRBJ1-1; 8 bases fit TRBD1. Germline CDR1 and CDR2: SGHNT and YENEEA. J was trimmed by 6 bases and V by 2 bases; bases with no gene match: 8. The CDR3 covers 15 residues.

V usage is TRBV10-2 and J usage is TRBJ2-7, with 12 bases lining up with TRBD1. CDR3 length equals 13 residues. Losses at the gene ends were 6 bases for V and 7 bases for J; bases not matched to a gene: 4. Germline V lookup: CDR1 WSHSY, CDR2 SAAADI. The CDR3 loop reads CASRGQGAREQYF. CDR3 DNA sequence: TGCGCCAGCAGGGGACAGGGGGCAAGGGAGCAGTACTTC.

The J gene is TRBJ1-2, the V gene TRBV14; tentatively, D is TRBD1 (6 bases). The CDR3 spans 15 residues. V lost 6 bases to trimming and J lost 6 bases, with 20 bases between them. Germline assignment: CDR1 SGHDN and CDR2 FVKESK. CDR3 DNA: TGTGCCAGCAGACAATGGGGTCCAGGGGAAAATGGCTACACCTTC. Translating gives CASRQWGPGENGYTF. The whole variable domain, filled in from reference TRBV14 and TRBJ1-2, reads EAGVTQFPSHSVIEKGQTVTLRCDPISGHDNLYWYRRVMGKEIKFLLHFVKESKQDESGMPNNRFLAERTGGTYSTLKVQPAELEDSGVYFCASRQWGPGENGYTFGSGTRLTVV.

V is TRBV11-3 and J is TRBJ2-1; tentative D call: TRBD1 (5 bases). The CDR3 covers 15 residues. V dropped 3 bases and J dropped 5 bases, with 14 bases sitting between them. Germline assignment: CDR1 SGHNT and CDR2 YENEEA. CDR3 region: CASSFGVGLNNEQFF. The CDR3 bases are TGTGCCAGCAGCTTTGGGGTGGGGCTGAACAATGAGCAGTTCTTC.

The CDR3 loop reads CATSREMGQTYEQYF. The CDR3 nucleotides read TGTGCCACCAGCAGGGAAATGGGACAGACCTACGAGCAGTACTTC. The J gene is TRBJ2-7, the V gene TRBV15; 7 bases line up with TRBD1. CDR1 and CDR2 from the germline V gene are LNHNV and YYDKDF (reference sequence). The CDR3 is 15 amino acids. V was pared by 3 bases and J by 2 bases, with 7 bases of the junction left unmatched.

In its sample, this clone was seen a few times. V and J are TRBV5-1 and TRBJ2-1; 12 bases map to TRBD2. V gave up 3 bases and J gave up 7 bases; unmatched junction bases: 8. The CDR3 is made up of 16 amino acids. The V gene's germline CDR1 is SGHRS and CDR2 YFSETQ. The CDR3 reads CASSSILAGGSNEQFF. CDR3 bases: TGCGCCAGCAGCTCGATACTAGCGGGGGGTAGTAATGAGCAGTTCTTC.

CDR3 sequence: CASSLPKNTGELFF. CDR3 nucleotide sequence: TGCGCCAGCAGCTTACCTAAAAACACCGGGGAGCTGTTTTTT. V usage is TRBV5-1 and J usage is TRBJ2-2; D remains unclear. Deletions cut 2 bases from V and 2 bases from J, with 7 bases between. The CDR3 runs to 14 residues. Germline V gene lookup returns CDR1 SGHRS and CDR2 YFSETQ.

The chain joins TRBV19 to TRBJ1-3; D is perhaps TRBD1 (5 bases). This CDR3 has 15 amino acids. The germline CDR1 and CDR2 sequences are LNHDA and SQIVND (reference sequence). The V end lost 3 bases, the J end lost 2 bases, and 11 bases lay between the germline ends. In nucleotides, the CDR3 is TGTGCCAGTAGTATTCCAGGGTTTCCTGGAAACACCATATATTTT. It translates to CASSIPGFPGNTIYF. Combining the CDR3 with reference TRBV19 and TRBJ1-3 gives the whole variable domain DGGITQSPKYLFRKEGQNVTLSCEQNLNHDAMYWYRQDPGQGLRLIYYSQIVNDFQKGDIAEGYSVSREKKESFPLTVTSAQKNPTAFYLCASSIPGFPGNTIYFGEGSWLTVV.

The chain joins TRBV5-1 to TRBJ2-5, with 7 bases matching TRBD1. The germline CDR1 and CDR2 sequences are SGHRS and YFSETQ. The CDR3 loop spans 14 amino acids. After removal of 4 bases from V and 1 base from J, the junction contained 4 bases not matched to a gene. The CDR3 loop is CASSPGQIQETQYF. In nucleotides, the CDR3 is TGCGCCAGCAGCCCGGGACAGATCCAAGAGACCCAGTACTTC.

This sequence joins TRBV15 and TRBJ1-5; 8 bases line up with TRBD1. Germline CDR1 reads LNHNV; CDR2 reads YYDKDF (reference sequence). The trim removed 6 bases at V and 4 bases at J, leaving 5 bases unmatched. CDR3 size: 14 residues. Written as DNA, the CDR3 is TGTGCCACCAGACCGGGACAGGTAAATCAGCCCCAGCATTTT. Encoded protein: CATRPGQVNQPQHF.

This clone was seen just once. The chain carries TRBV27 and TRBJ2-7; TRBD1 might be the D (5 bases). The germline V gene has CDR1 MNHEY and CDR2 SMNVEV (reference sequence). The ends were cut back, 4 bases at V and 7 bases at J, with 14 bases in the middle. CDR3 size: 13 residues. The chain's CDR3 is CASSSTVVGEQYF. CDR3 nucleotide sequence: TGTGCCAGCAGTTCGACAGTGGTGGGAGAGCAGTACTTC.

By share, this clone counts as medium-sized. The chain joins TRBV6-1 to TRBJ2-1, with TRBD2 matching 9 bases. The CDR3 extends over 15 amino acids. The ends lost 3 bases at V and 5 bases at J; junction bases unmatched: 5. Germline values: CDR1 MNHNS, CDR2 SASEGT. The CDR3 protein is CASSDLAGSDNEQFF. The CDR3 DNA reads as TGTGCCAGCAGTGACCTAGCGGGGAGTGACAATGAGCAGTTCTTC.

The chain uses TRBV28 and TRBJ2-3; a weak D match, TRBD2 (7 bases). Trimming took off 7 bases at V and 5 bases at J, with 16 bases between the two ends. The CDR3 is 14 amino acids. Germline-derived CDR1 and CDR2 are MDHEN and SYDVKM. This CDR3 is CASTAAGAGDTQYF. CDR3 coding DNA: TGTGCCAGCACAGCCGCGGGGGCGGGAGATACGCAGTATTTT.

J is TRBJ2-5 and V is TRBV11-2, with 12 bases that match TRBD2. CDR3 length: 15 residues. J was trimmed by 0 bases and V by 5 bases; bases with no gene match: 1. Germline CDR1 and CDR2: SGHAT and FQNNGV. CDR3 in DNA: TGTGCCAGCAGCCGACTAGCGGGGGACCAAGAGACCCAGTACTTC. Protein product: CASSRLAGDQETQYF.

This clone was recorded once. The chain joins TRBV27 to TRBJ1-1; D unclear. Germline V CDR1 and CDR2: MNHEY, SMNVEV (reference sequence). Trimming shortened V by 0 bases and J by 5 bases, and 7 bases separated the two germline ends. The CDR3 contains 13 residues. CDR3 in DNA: TGTGCCAGCAGTTTATCGAAGGAGACTGAAGCTTTCTTT. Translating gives CASSLSKETEAFF.

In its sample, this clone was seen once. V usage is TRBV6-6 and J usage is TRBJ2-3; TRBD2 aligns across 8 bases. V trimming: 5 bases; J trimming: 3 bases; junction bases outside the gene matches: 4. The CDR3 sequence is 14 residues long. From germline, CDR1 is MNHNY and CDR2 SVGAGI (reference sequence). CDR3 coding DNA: TGTGCCAGCAGTCCCGGCGGGGGGACAGATACGCAGTATTTT. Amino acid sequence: CASSPGGGTDTQYF.

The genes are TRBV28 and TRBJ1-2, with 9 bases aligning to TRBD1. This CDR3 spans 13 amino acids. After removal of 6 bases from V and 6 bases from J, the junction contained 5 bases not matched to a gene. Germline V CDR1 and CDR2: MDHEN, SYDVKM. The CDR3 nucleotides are TGTGCCAGCAGACTAACAGGGGGCGATGGCTACACCTTC. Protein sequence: CASRLTGGDGYTF.

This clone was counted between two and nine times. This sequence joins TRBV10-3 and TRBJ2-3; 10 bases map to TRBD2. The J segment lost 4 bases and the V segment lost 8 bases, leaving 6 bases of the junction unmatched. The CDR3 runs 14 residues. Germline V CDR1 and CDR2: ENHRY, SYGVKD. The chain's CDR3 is CAILAGGRPDTQYF. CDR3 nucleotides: TGTGCCATCTTAGCGGGGGGCCGTCCAGATACGCAGTATTTT.

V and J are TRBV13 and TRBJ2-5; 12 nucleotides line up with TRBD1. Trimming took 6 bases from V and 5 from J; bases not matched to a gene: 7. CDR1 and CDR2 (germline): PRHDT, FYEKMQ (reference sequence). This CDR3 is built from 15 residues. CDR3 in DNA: TGTGCCAGCAGGACCGGGACAGGGGGCAGGGAGACCCAGTACTTC. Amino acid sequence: CASRTGTGGRETQYF.

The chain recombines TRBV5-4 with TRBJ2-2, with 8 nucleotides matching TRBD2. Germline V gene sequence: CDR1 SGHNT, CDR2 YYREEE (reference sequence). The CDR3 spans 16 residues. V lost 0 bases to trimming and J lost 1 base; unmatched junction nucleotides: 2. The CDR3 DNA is TGTGCCAGCAGCTTGGGGGCGGGGGGGAACACCGGGGAGCTGTTTTTT. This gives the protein CASSLGAGGNTGELFF.

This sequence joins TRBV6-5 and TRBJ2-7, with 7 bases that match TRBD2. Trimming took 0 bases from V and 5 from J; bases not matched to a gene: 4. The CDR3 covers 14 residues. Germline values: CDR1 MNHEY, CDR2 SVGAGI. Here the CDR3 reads CASSYSSGRDEQYF. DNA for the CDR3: TGTGCCAGCAGTTACTCGTCGGGGAGGGACGAGCAGTACTTC.

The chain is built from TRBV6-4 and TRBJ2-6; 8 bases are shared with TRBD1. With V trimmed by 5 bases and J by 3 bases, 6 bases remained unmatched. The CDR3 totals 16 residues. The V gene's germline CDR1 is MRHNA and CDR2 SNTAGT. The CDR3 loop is CASSPDRGSGANVLTF. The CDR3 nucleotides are TGTGCCAGCAGTCCTGACAGGGGTAGTGGGGCCAACGTCCTGACTTTC.

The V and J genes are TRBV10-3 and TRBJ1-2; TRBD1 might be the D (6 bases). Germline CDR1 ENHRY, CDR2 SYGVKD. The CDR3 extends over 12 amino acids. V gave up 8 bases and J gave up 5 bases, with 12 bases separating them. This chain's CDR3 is CAILQGEYGYTF. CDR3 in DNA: TGTGCCATCCTACAGGGAGAGTATGGCTACACCTTC.

This chain's CDR3 is CSVEGDRGSNEQFF. The CDR3 coding sequence is TGCAGCGTTGAGGGGGACAGGGGTTCCAATGAGCAGTTCTTC. This chain joins TRBV29-1 and TRBJ2-1, with 10 bases matching TRBD1. Germline CDR1 and CDR2: SQVTM and ANQGSEA. The V and J ends lost 3 bases and 6 bases, in that order; junction bases with no gene match: 5. The CDR3 has 14 amino acids.